What follows are 18 T cell receptor beta chains derived from one specimen sequenced in a study of T cells in Graves' hyperthyroidism and ophthalmopathy (dated by TCRdb to the late 2010s). Library prep was done by multiplex PCR. Instrument used: Illumina HiSeq 2000. Amplification of TCR beta CDR3 regions was carried out from RNA transcripts. For the first round of RT-PCR on the TCR CDR3, the HTBI primer set was used together with the Qiagen OneStep RT-PCR kit. In-frame beta chains were kept once TCRdb had trimmed the public reads at Q25 with fastp and called clones with MiXCR. Each entry merges the rows of one CDR3 protein and shows their most common DNA and genes. The sample profile shows about 610,000 distinct CDR3 sequences; 16% of them were found once. Of the sample, less than 3.5% falls within the top ten clones. Sequencing was performed on blood. These receptors all stem from a woman between 35 and 50 years old with Graves' ophthalmopathy.

This clonotype has ten or more counts. This sequence joins TRBV6-1 and TRBJ1-2; weak D call: TRBD1 (6 bases). V dropped 6 bases and J dropped 6 bases, with 11 bases sitting between them. Looked up from germline, CDR1 is MNHNS and CDR2 is SASEGT. CDR3 length: 12 amino acids. CDR3 amino acids: CASRQGLHGYTF. The CDR3 nucleotides read TGTGCCAGCAGACAGGGTCTCCATGGCTACACCTTC.

The chain carries TRBV20-1 and TRBJ1-5; D not certain. Germline CDR1 and CDR2: DFQATT and SNEGSKA (reference sequence). The V end was cut by 3 bases, the J end by 4 bases, with 7 bases between. The CDR3 has 12 residues. CDR3 DNA: TGCAGTGCTAGCAACATTAATCAGCCCCAGCATTTT. Encoded protein: CSASNINQPQHF.

This clonotype was seen ten or more times. The chain recombines TRBV27 with TRBJ1-4; D uncertain. Germline-derived CDR1 and CDR2 are MNHEY and SMNVEV (reference sequence). The CDR3 spans 14 residues. V was pared by 4 bases and J by 4 bases, with 10 bases between. The CDR3: CASSSHGDNEKLFF. The CDR3 bases are TGTGCCAGCAGTTCTCACGGAGATAATGAAAAACTGTTTTTT. The variable domain in full, completed from reference TRBV27 and TRBJ1-4, reads EAQVTQNPRYLITVTGKKLTVTCSQNMNHEYMSWYRQDPGLGLRQIYYSMNVEVTDKGDVPEGYKVSRKEKRNFPLILESPSPNQTSLYFCASSSHGDNEKLFFGSGTQLSVL.

This clonotype was counted many times. The chain couples TRBV12-3 or TRBV12-4 to TRBJ1-1; D is perhaps TRBD1 (5 bases). V was pared by 6 bases and J by 6 bases, with 14 bases between. This CDR3 is built from 13 residues. The CDR3 sequence: CASRAGSFPEAFF. CDR3 sequence (DNA): TGTGCCAGCAGGGCAGGGTCGTTCCCTGAAGCTTTCTTT.

The table lists this clonotype with many counts. J is TRBJ1-1 and V is TRBV10-3; the D is unclear. V dropped 7 bases and J dropped 3 bases, with 12 bases sitting between them. Germline loops: CDR1 ENHRY, CDR2 SYGVKD. The CDR3 totals 13 residues. CDR3 sequence (DNA): TGTGCCATCACCCGGACCTTGGACACTGAAGCTTTCTTT. This encodes CAITRTLDTEAFF.

There are many counts of this clonotype. This rearrangement joins TRBV20-1 to TRBJ2-5, with a tentative D call TRBD2 (6 bases). The CDR3 has 13 amino acids. V lost 1 base and J lost 5, with 11 bases in between. CDR1 and CDR2 (germline): DFQATT, SNEGSKA (reference sequence). The CDR3 bases are TGCAGTGCTAGAGGGAGACTAGACGAGACCCAGTACTTC. This translates into CSARGRLDETQYF.

The CDR3 DNA follows: TGCAGTGCTAGAGATCAAGTACAGCTAAATTCACCCCTCCACTTT. Translation: CSARDQVQLNSPLHF. This sequence joins TRBV20-1 and TRBJ1-6; D not certain. Germline CDR1 and CDR2: DFQATT and SNEGSKA (reference sequence). CDR3 length: 15 amino acids. The V end was cut by 0 bases, the J end by 7 bases, with 13 bases between.

The V and J genes are TRBV6-1 and TRBJ2-7; D not certain. The CDR3 is made up of 13 amino acids. The V gene lost 1 base and the J gene lost 3 bases, with 7 bases spanning the gap. Germline V gene lookup returns CDR1 MNHNS and CDR2 SASEGT. The CDR3 DNA follows: TGTGCCAGCAGTGAAGGGGGTCTCTACGAGCAGTACTTC. Translated: CASSEGGLYEQYF.

Many counts were recorded for this clonotype. The genes are TRBV18 and TRBJ2-1, with 12 bases fitting TRBD2. V gave up 6 bases and J gave up 8 bases; unmatched junction bases: 8. The germline gives CDR1 KGHSH, CDR2 LQKENI. The CDR3 consists of 15 residues. The CDR3 nucleotides are TGTGCCAGCTCTCCGCTAGCGGGAGGGCCCCATGAGCAGTTCTTC. Protein sequence: CASSPLAGGPHEQFF.

This clonotype was seen many times. The gene calls are TRBV5-1 and TRBJ2-2; TRBD1 might be the D (6 bases). The germline CDR1 and CDR2 sequences are SGHRS and YFSETQ. This CDR3 has 16 residues. V lost 1 base to trimming and J lost 0 bases, with 10 bases between them. The chain's CDR3 is CASSLTGTTNTGELFF. CDR3 nucleotide sequence: TGCGCCAGCAGCTTGACCGGGACAACGAACACCGGGGAGCTGTTTTTT.

Many counts were recorded for this clonotype. The rearrangement joins TRBV2 to TRBJ2-4; 11 bases are a match to TRBD1. The CDR3 loop spans 15 amino acids. The V gene's germline CDR1 is SNHLY and CDR2 FYNNEI. The V and J ends lost 6 bases and 4 bases, in that order; junction bases with no gene match: 5. The CDR3 coding sequence is TGTGCCAGCAGGGCTCGGGACAGGGGGAAAAACATTCAGTACTTC. It is translated as CASRARDRGKNIQYF.

Turning to this clonotype: A much more abundant neighbour one base away suggests this may be a read error. The chain joins TRBV12-3 or TRBV12-4 to TRBJ2-7; D is unclear. This CDR3 comprises 13 residues. Here the CDR3 DNA reads TGTGCCAGCAGTGCCCCAGGTTTTTACGGGCAGTACTTC. This codes for CASSAPGFYGQYF.

Concerning this clonotype: Just one base apart from a much larger clone, this may be a read error. The rearrangement uses TRBV4-1 and TRBJ2-2; TRBD2 matches at 8 bases. Germline-derived CDR1 and CDR2 are MGHRA and YSYEKL. The CDR3 is 17 residues long. CDR3 nucleotides: TGCACCAGCAGCCTCAGAGCGGGAGAGTTGGTTACCGGGGAGCTGTTTTTT. Translation: CTSSLRAGELVTGELFF.

This chain connects TRBV28 to TRBJ2-6; no clear D. The V end was cut by 11 bases, the J end by 1 base, with 15 bases between. The CDR3 runs to 15 residues. From germline, CDR1 is MDHEN and CDR2 SYDVKM. The CDR3 here is CAANSLGSGANVLTF. Written as DNA, the CDR3 is TGTGCCGCCAACTCACTGGGGTCTGGGGCCAACGTCCTGACTTTC. The complete variable domain, with remaining parts taken from reference TRBV28 and TRBJ2-6, reads DVKVTQSSRYLVKRTGEKVFLECVQDMDHENMFWYRQDPGLGLRLIYFSYDVKMKEKGDIPEGYSVSREKKERFSLILESASTNQTSMYLCAANSLGSGANVLTFGAGSRLTVL.

This clonotype was recorded many times. This chain connects TRBV28 to TRBJ1-1; no firm D call. This CDR3 is built from 13 residues. Trimming removed 3 bases at V and 3 bases at J, with 8 bases between. Per germline, CDR1 MDHEN and CDR2 SYDVKM. The CDR3 coding sequence is TGTGCCAGCAGTTTCGGTAGGTACACTGAAGCTTTCTTT. Its translation is CASSFGRYTEAFF. Full variable domain (remainder filled in from reference TRBV28 and TRBJ1-1): DVKVTQSSRYLVKRTGEKVFLECVQDMDHENMFWYRQDPGLGLRLIYFSYDVKMKEKGDIPEGYSVSREKKERFSLILESASTNQTSMYLCASSFGRYTEAFFGQGTRLTVV.

The chain has TRBV5-1 and TRBJ2-5; TRBD2 aligns across 8 bases. The junction had 14 bases not matched to a gene; V was cut back by 2 bases and J by 5 bases. CDR3 size: 17 residues. Germline loops: CDR1 SGHRS, CDR2 YFSETQ. CDR3 residues: CASSFLGGGPNAETQYF. The DNA of the CDR3 is TGCGCCAGCAGCTTCCTCGGGGGGGGGCCCAACGCTGAGACCCAGTACTTC. Using reference TRBV5-1 and TRBJ2-5 for the parts outside the CDR3, the full variable domain is KAGVTQTPRYLIKTRGQQVTLSCSPISGHRSVSWYQQTPGQGLQFLFEYFSETQRNKGNFPGRFSGRQFSNSRSEMNVSTLELGDSALYLCASSFLGGGPNAETQYFGPGTRLLVL.

This clonotype was recorded a few times. The rearrangement joins TRBV27 to TRBJ1-1; D is unresolved. Germline assignment: CDR1 MNHEY and CDR2 SMNVEV (reference sequence). The CDR3 spans 21 residues. Trimming took 0 bases from V and 4 from J, leaving 30 bases between them. This chain's CDR3 is CASSLSEPEPLVQFWGTEAFF. The CDR3 DNA sequence: TGTGCCAGCAGTTTATCTGAGCCCGAACCATTGGTCCAGTTCTGGGGCACTGAAGCTTTCTTT.

This chain uses TRBV15 with TRBJ2-7; tentative D call: TRBD2 (5 bases). V shed 0 bases and J shed 8 bases, with 8 bases lying between them. The CDR3 has 12 amino acids. Germline V lookup: CDR1 LNHNV, CDR2 YYDKDF (reference sequence). The CDR3 DNA is TGTGCCACCAGCAGAGATTACGGGAAGCAGTACTTC. It translates to CATSRDYGKQYF. The full variable domain, with the rest looked up from reference TRBV15 and TRBJ2-7, is DAMVIQNPRYQVTQFGKPVTLSCSQTLNHNVMYWYQQKSSQAPKLLFHYYDKDFNNEADTPDNFQSRRPNTSFCFLDIRSPGLGDTAMYLCATSRDYGKQYFGPGTRLTVT.